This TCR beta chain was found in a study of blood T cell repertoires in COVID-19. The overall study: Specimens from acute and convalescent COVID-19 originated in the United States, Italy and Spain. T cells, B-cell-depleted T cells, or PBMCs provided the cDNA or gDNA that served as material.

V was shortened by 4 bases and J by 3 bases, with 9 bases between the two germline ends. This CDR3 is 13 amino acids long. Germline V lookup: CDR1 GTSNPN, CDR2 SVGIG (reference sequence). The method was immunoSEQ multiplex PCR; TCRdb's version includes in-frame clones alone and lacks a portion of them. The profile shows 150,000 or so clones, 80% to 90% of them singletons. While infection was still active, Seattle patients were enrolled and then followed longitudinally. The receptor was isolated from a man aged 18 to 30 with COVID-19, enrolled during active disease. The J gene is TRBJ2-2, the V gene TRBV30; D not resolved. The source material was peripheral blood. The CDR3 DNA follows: TGTGCCTGGACCTTTACGGACACCGGGGAGCTGTTTTTT. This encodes CAWTFTDTGELFF.